A selection of T cell receptor beta chains follows, all from one sample in a study of post-analysis software for immune sequencing data. TCRdb redid the calling of the PCR reads with MiXCR, one entry per CDR3 protein. The sample has about 190,000 distinct CDR3 sequences, approximately 30% seen once. Sequenced sample: blood. The receptors were gathered from a girl aged 2-17 years with multiple sclerosis. CDR3s include the opening cysteine and the closing phenylalanine or tryptophan. A D gene is named only where the DNA matches it firmly. Some rows have no size entry. The others give once, few or many, or a class for an expanded clone.

j_gene: TRBJ1-5; v_gene: TRBV7-2; d_gene: -; abundance: -; CDR3nt: TGTGCCAGCAGCTTAGGGGTGGCTAGCAATCAGCCCCAGCATTTT; CDR3aa: CASSLGVASNQPQHF
j_gene: TRBJ1-1; v_gene: TRBV4-2; d_gene: -; abundance: few; CDR3nt: TGTGCCAGCAGCCAAGATGCGGGGGGACACGCGAACACTGAAGCTTTCTTT; CDR3aa: CASSQDAGGHANTEAFF
j_gene: TRBJ1-1; v_gene: TRBV29-1; d_gene: -; abundance: -; CDR3nt: TGCAGCGTTGAGGCAGCTTTCTTT; CDR3aa: CSVEAAFF
j_gene: TRBJ2-7; v_gene: TRBV12-3/TRBV12-4; d_gene: -; abundance: many; CDR3nt: TGTGCCAGCACAGCTCAGCTGCGCTACGAGCAGTACTTC; CDR3aa: CASTAQLRYEQYF
j_gene: TRBJ2-7; v_gene: TRBV28; d_gene: -; abundance: -; CDR3nt: TGTGCCAGCAGCCCAAAGGGGGGGGGATGGTGCTCCGAGCAGTACTTC; CDR3aa: CASSPKGGGWCSEQYF
j_gene: TRBJ2-2; v_gene: TRBV20-1; d_gene: -; abundance: -; CDR3nt: TGCAGTGCAATTCTAGGCGGGGAGCTGTTTTTT; CDR3aa: CSAILGGELFF
j_gene: TRBJ2-7; v_gene: TRBV12-3/TRBV12-4; d_gene: TRBD2; abundance: -; CDR3nt: TGTGCCAGCAGTTTTAGGGGGCTCGGTTTAGCGGGAGGGGGCGAGCAGTACTTC; CDR3aa: CASSFRGLGLAGGGEQYF
j_gene: TRBJ1-5; v_gene: TRBV20-1; d_gene: -; abundance: few; CDR3nt: TGCAGTGCCGACGACAGGAGGTCGAGCAATCAGCCCCAGCATTTT; CDR3aa: CSADDRRSSNQPQHF
j_gene: TRBJ2-7; v_gene: TRBV20-1; d_gene: TRBD1; abundance: many; CDR3nt: TGCAGTGCTAGAGGTCAACAGGGGGCTAGATACGAGCAGTACTTC; CDR3aa: CSARGQQGARYEQYF
j_gene: TRBJ2-3; v_gene: TRBV28; d_gene: TRBD2; abundance: -; CDR3nt: TGTGCCAGCAGTCCAGCGGGAGCGCGAAAAGATACGCAGTATTTT; CDR3aa: CASSPAGARKDTQYF
j_gene: TRBJ2-5; v_gene: TRBV7-9; d_gene: -; abundance: -; CDR3nt: TGTGCCAGCAGCTTAGAGGACGAAGAGACCCAGTACTTC; CDR3aa: CASSLEDEETQYF
j_gene: TRBJ2-5; v_gene: TRBV20-1; d_gene: -; abundance: many; CDR3nt: TGCAGTGCTAGAGTGGACAGCTACCAAGAGACCCAGTACTTC; CDR3aa: CSARVDSYQETQYF
j_gene: TRBJ2-2; v_gene: TRBV29-1; d_gene: TRBD1; abundance: -; CDR3nt: TGCAGCGTTAAGAGGCCGGGACAGGGGCTTGCCGGGGAGCTGTTTTTT; CDR3aa: CSVKRPGQGLAGELFF
j_gene: TRBJ2-1; v_gene: TRBV20-1; d_gene: TRBD2; abundance: many; CDR3nt: TGCAGTGCCACCACACCGGGACTAGGTTCTTACAGTGAGCAGTTCTTC; CDR3aa: CSATTPGLGSYSEQFF
j_gene: TRBJ2-3; v_gene: TRBV4-1; d_gene: TRBD1; abundance: many; CDR3nt: TGCGCCAGCAGCCAAGATTGGGACAGGGGGCAAGATACGCAGTATTTT; CDR3aa: CASSQDWDRGQDTQYF
j_gene: TRBJ2-5; v_gene: TRBV20-1; d_gene: -; abundance: many; CDR3nt: TGCAGTGCTATCAGAGCGGAGACCCAGTACTTC; CDR3aa: CSAIRAETQYF
j_gene: TRBJ2-7; v_gene: TRBV5-1; d_gene: TRBD1; abundance: many; CDR3nt: TGCGCCAGCAGCTTGGCCGGGACAGGGGGGGACGAGCAGTACTTC; CDR3aa: CASSLAGTGGDEQYF
j_gene: TRBJ2-7; v_gene: TRBV28; d_gene: TRBD1; abundance: many; CDR3nt: TGTGCCAGCAGATACGGACAGGGGGCCAGGGAGCAGTACTTC; CDR3aa: CASRYGQGAREQYF
j_gene: TRBJ1-1; v_gene: TRBV12-3/TRBV12-4; d_gene: -; abundance: many; CDR3nt: TGTGCCAGCAGTCCTCAGGGTGTCACTGAAGCTTTCTTT; CDR3aa: CASSPQGVTEAFF
j_gene: TRBJ2-3; v_gene: TRBV5-1; d_gene: TRBD1; abundance: -; CDR3nt: TGCGCCAGCAGCTCGACAGGGCGAGTTAGTACAGATGCGCAGTATTTT; CDR3aa: CASSSTGRVSTDAQYF
j_gene: TRBJ2-7; v_gene: TRBV20-1; d_gene: -; abundance: -; CDR3nt: TGCAGCGCCGGGGCTCAGGACACCTACGAGCAGTACTTC; CDR3aa: CSAGAQDTYEQYF
j_gene: TRBJ2-5; v_gene: TRBV20-1; d_gene: -; abundance: -; CDR3nt: TGCAGTGCTATGAATTACGGGGCGGGGGCCGCACAAGAGACCCAGTACTTC; CDR3aa: CSAMNYGAGAAQETQYF
j_gene: TRBJ1-2; v_gene: TRBV12-3/TRBV12-4; d_gene: -; abundance: -; CDR3nt: TGTGCCAGCAGTCCCTGGGACACTAACTATGGCTACACCTTC; CDR3aa: CASSPWDTNYGYTF
j_gene: TRBJ2-1; v_gene: TRBV28; d_gene: -; abundance: many; CDR3nt: TGTGCCAGCAGACGAATGACAGGTGACCGTGATGGTGAGCAGTTCTTC; CDR3aa: CASRRMTGDRDGEQFF
j_gene: TRBJ2-5; v_gene: TRBV6-1; d_gene: -; abundance: few; CDR3nt: TGTGCCAGCAGTGAAGACCGGATCACAGAGACCCAGTACTTC; CDR3aa: CASSEDRITETQYF
j_gene: TRBJ2-3; v_gene: TRBV20-1; d_gene: TRBD2; abundance: many; CDR3nt: TGCAGTGCTAGGGGACTAGCGGGATTACCAGATACGCAGTATTTT; CDR3aa: CSARGLAGLPDTQYF
j_gene: TRBJ1-2; v_gene: TRBV14; d_gene: -; abundance: many; CDR3nt: TGTGCCAGCAGCCAGGACAGCCGCTATGGCTACACCTTC; CDR3aa: CASSQDSRYGYTF
j_gene: TRBJ2-7; v_gene: TRBV27; d_gene: TRBD1; abundance: -; CDR3nt: TGTGCCAGCAGTTTATCCGGGACAGGGGGGGTCTACGAGCAGTACTTC; CDR3aa: CASSLSGTGGVYEQYF
j_gene: TRBJ1-2; v_gene: TRBV7-6; d_gene: -; abundance: -; CDR3nt: TGTGCCAGCAGCGGACGGACAGTGATCTATGGCTACACCTTC; CDR3aa: CASSGRTVIYGYTF
j_gene: TRBJ1-1; v_gene: TRBV6-5; d_gene: -; abundance: -; CDR3nt: TGTGCCAGCAGGGGACCTCGAGGCACTGAAGCTTTCTTT; CDR3aa: CASRGPRGTEAFF
j_gene: TRBJ2-7; v_gene: TRBV20-1; d_gene: TRBD2; abundance: many; CDR3nt: TGCAGTGCTTGGGTACCGACTAGCGGGGGCTACGAGCAGTACTTC; CDR3aa: CSAWVPTSGGYEQYF
j_gene: TRBJ2-3; v_gene: TRBV2; d_gene: TRBD1; abundance: few; CDR3nt: TGTGCCAGTAGGGACAGCCAGGGCGTGGATACGCAGTATTTT; CDR3aa: CASRDSQGVDTQYF
j_gene: TRBJ2-3; v_gene: TRBV5-1; d_gene: -; abundance: -; CDR3nt: TGCGCCAGCACCGCACTAGATCCCGCGGTGCAGTATTTT; CDR3aa: CASTALDPAVQYF
j_gene: TRBJ2-3; v_gene: TRBV5-5; d_gene: -; abundance: many; CDR3nt: TGTGCCAGCAGCCCGGCAATTGATACGCAGTATTTT; CDR3aa: CASSPAIDTQYF
j_gene: TRBJ2-7; v_gene: TRBV6-2/TRBV6-3; d_gene: TRBD2; abundance: -; CDR3nt: TGTGTCAGCAGTTACGGCGGGAGAAGGAACGAGCAGTACTTC; CDR3aa: CVSSYGGRRNEQYF
j_gene: TRBJ2-3; v_gene: TRBV9; d_gene: TRBD2; abundance: -; CDR3nt: TGTGCCAGCAGTCTAGCGGCTAGCGGGGTAGGCGGCACAGATACGCAGTATTTT; CDR3aa: CASSLAASGVGGTDTQYF
j_gene: TRBJ2-7; v_gene: TRBV20-1; d_gene: -; abundance: many; CDR3nt: TGCAGTGCCCCGGACGGTTTCTACGAGCAGTACTTC; CDR3aa: CSAPDGFYEQYF
j_gene: TRBJ1-2; v_gene: TRBV6-5; d_gene: -; abundance: -; CDR3nt: TGTGCCAGCAGGCCAGGCACAAACTATGGCTACACCTTC; CDR3aa: CASRPGTNYGYTF
j_gene: TRBJ2-1; v_gene: TRBV11-3; d_gene: TRBD2; abundance: few; CDR3nt: TGTGCCAGCAGCTTATACTCTAGCGGGTACAATGAGCAGTTCTTC; CDR3aa: CASSLYSSGYNEQFF
j_gene: TRBJ1-6; v_gene: TRBV6-5; d_gene: TRBD1; abundance: few; CDR3nt: TGTGCCAGCACAAAATCGGGACAGGGTTATTCACCCCTCCACTTT; CDR3aa: CASTKSGQGYSPLHF
j_gene: TRBJ2-5; v_gene: TRBV2; d_gene: TRBD1; abundance: -; CDR3nt: TGTGCCAGCACCGGGACAGGGCAAGAGCAGTACTTC; CDR3aa: CASTGTGQEQYF
j_gene: TRBJ1-2; v_gene: TRBV25-1; d_gene: -; abundance: -; CDR3nt: TGTGCCAGCAGTGAACGAGGAGACTATGGCTACACCTTC; CDR3aa: CASSERGDYGYTF
j_gene: TRBJ1-6; v_gene: TRBV12-3/TRBV12-4; d_gene: TRBD1; abundance: -; CDR3nt: TGTGCCAGCAGTCCGGAAGCCTGGGACAGGGTTTATTCACCCCTCCACTTT; CDR3aa: CASSPEAWDRVYSPLHF
j_gene: TRBJ2-1; v_gene: TRBV28; d_gene: TRBD2; abundance: many; CDR3nt: TGTGCCAGCAGAATCCCCCAGCGGGGCAACAATGAGCAGTTCTTC; CDR3aa: CASRIPQRGNNEQFF
j_gene: TRBJ2-7; v_gene: TRBV7-9; d_gene: -; abundance: -; CDR3nt: TGTGCCAGCAGCTTAGAGGCAAGGGACTGTGACTTC; CDR3aa: CASSLEARDCDF
j_gene: TRBJ2-5; v_gene: TRBV29-1; d_gene: TRBD1; abundance: many; CDR3nt: TGCAGCGGCCGATCCGGGACAGGAGAGACCCAGTACTTC; CDR3aa: CSGRSGTGETQYF
j_gene: TRBJ2-3; v_gene: TRBV4-2; d_gene: -; abundance: many; CDR3nt: TGTGCCAGCAGCCAATCATCAGATACGCAGTATTTT; CDR3aa: CASSQSSDTQYF
j_gene: TRBJ2-7; v_gene: TRBV7-9; d_gene: -; abundance: few; CDR3nt: TGTGCCAGCAGCTCCAGGGCCCTGGCCTACGAGCAGTACTTC; CDR3aa: CASSSRALAYEQYF
j_gene: TRBJ1-5; v_gene: TRBV12-3/TRBV12-4; d_gene: -; abundance: many; CDR3nt: TGTGCCAGCAGTTTAGGTCCGGGGGTCCTAGGGCAGCCCCAGCATTTT; CDR3aa: CASSLGPGVLGQPQHF
j_gene: TRBJ1-2; v_gene: TRBV12-3/TRBV12-4; d_gene: -; abundance: -; CDR3nt: TGTGCCAGCAGCCGACAGGCCAACAACTATGGCTACACCTTC; CDR3aa: CASSRQANNYGYTF
j_gene: TRBJ2-7; v_gene: TRBV2; d_gene: TRBD2; abundance: -; CDR3nt: TGTGCCAGCAGAAAACTAGCGGGAGATGGGTACGAGCAGTACTTC; CDR3aa: CASRKLAGDGYEQYF
j_gene: TRBJ1-2; v_gene: TRBV5-1; d_gene: TRBD1; abundance: -; CDR3nt: TGCGCCAGCAGCTCGGGACAGGGCCCTACGACTAACTATGGCTACACCTTC; CDR3aa: CASSSGQGPTTNYGYTF
j_gene: TRBJ1-1; v_gene: TRBV21-1; d_gene: -; abundance: -; CDR3nt: TGTGCCAGCACAGAACCGGGACAGGGACTTCATGAAGCTTTCTTT; CDR3aa: CASTEPGQGLHEAFF